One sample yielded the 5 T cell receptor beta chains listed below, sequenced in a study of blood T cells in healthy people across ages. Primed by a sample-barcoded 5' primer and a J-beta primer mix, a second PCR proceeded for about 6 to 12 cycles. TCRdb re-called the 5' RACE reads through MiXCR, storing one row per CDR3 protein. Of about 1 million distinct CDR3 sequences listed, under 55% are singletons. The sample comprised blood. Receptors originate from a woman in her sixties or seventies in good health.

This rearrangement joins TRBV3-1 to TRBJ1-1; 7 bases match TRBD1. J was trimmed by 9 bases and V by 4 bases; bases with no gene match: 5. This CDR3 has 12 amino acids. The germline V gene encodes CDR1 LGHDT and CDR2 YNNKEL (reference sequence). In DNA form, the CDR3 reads TGTGCCAGCAGCCCAAGACAGGGAAAAGCTTTCTTT. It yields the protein CASSPRQGKAFF.

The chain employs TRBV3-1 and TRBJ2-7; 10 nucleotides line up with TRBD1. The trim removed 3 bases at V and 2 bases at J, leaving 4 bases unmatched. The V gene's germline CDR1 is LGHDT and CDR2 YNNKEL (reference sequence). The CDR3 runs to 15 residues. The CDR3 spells CASSQSGTGAYEQYF. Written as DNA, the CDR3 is TGTGCCAGCAGCCAGAGCGGGACAGGGGCCTACGAGCAGTACTTC.

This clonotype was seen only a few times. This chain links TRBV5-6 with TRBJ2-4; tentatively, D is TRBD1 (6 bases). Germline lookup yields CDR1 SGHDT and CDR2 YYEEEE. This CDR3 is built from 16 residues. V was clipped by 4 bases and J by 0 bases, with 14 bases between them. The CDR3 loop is CASSPPTGLAKNIQYF. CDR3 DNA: TGTGCCAGCAGCCCCCCAACAGGGCTAGCCAAAAACATTCAGTACTTC. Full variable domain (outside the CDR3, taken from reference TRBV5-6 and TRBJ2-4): DAGVTQSPTHLIKTRGQQVTLRCSPKSGHDTVSWYQQALGQGPQFIFQYYEEEERQRGNFPDRFSGHQFPNYSSELNVNALLLGDSALYLCASSPPTGLAKNIQYFGAGTRLSVL.

CDR3 DNA: TGTGCCAGCAGTCCTTATCTCGGGACAGGGGTTATGGATACGCAGTATTTT. Translation gives CASSPYLGTGVMDTQYF. This chain links TRBV12-3 or TRBV12-4 with TRBJ2-3; 10 positions match TRBD1. The CDR3 consists of 17 residues. Germline trimming cut 5 bases from V and 6 bases from J; bases unmatched to any gene: 14.

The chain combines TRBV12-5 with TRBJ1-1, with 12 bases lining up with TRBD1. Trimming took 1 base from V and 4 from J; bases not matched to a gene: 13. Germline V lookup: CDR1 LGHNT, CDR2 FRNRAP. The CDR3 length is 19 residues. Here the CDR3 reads CASGLELSGQGAGGTEAFF. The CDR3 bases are TGTGCTAGTGGTTTGGAACTATCGGGACAGGGGGCAGGCGGCACTGAAGCTTTCTTT.